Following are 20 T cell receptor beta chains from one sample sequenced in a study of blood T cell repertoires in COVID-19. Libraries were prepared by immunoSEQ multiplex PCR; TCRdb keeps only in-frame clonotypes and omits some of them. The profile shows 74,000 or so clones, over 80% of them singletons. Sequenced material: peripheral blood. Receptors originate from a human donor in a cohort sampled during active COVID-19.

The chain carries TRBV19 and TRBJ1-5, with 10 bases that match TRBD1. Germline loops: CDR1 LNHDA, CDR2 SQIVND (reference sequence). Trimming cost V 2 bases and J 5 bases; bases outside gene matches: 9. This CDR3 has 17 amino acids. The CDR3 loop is CASSIPPSGTGDQPQHF. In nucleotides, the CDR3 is TGTGCCAGTAGTATACCTCCCTCCGGGACAGGGGATCAGCCCCAGCATTTT.

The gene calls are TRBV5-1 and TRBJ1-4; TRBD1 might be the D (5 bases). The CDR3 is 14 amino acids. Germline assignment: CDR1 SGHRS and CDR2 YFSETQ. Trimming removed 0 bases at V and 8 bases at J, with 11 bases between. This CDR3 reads CASSLDQGREKLFF. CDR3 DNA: TGCGCCAGCAGCTTGGATCAGGGTCGGGAAAAACTGTTTTTT.

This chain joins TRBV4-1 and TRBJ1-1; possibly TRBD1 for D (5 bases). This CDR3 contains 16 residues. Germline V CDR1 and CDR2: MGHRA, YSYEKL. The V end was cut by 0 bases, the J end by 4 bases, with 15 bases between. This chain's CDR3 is CASSQDGSGGGTEAFF. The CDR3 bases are TGCGCCAGCAGCCAAGATGGATCCGGGGGAGGCACTGAAGCTTTCTTT.

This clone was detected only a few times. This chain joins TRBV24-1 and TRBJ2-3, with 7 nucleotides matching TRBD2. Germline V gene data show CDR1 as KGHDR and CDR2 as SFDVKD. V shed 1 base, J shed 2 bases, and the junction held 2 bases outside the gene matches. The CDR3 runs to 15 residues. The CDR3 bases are TGTGCCACCAGTGATTTCGGGACTACCACAGATACGCAGTATTTT. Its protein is CATSDFGTTTDTQYF.

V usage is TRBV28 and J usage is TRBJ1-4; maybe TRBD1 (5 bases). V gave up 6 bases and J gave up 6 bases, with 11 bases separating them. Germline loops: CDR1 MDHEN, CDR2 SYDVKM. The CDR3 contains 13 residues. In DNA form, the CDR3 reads TGTGCCAGCAGACAGGTTGCCGATGAAAAACTGTTTTTT. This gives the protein CASRQVADEKLFF.

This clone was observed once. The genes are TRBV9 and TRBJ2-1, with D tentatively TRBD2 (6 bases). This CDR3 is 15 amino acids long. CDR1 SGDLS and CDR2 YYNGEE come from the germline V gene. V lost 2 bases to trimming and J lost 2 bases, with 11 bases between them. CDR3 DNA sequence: TGTGCCAGCAGCGTGGGACTTCTCCCCTACAATGAGCAGTTCTTC. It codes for CASSVGLLPYNEQFF.

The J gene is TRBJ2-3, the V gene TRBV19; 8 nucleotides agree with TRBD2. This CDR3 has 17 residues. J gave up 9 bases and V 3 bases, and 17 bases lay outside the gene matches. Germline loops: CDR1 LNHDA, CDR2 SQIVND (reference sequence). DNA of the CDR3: TGTGCCAGTAGTATGGGTCTCCAGCGGGAGTTTTACGGGACGCAGTATTTT. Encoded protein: CASSMGLQREFYGTQYF. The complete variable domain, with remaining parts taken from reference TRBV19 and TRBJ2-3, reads DGGITQSPKYLFRKEGQNVTLSCEQNLNHDAMYWYRQDPGQGLRLIYYSQIVNDFQKGDIAEGYSVSREKKESFPLTVTSAQKNPTAFYLCASSMGLQREFYGTQYFGPGTRLTVL.

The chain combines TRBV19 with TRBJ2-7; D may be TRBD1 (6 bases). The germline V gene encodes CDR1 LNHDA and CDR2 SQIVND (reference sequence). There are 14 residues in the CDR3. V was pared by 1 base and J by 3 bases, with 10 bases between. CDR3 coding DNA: TGTGCCAGTAGTATAGGAGCAGGGGTCTACGAGCAGTACTTC. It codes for CASSIGAGVYEQYF.

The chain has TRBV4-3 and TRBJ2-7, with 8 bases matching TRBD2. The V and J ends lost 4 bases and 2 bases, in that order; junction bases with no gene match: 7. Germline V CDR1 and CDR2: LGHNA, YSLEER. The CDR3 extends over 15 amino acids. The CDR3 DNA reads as TGCGCCAGCAGCCCATTGGGTAGCGGGACCTACGAGCAGTACTTC. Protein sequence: CASSPLGSGTYEQYF.

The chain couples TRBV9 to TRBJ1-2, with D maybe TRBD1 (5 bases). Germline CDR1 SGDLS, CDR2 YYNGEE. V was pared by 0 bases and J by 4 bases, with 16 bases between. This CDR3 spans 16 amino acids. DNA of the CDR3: TGTGCCAGCAGCGTAGGGTCAGGCAGGGAACTCTATGGCTACACCTTC. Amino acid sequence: CASSVGSGRELYGYTF.

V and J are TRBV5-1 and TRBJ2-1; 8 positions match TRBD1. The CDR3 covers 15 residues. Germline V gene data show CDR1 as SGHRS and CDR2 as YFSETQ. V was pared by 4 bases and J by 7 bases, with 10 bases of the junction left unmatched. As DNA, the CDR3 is TGCGCCAGCAGCCCCCGGCAGGGGGCGGAAAATGAGCAGTTCTTC. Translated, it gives CASSPRQGAENEQFF.

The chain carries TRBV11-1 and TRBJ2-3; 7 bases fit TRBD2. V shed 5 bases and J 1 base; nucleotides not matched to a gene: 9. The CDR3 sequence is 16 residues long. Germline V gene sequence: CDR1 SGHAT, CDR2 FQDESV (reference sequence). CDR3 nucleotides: TGTGCCAGCAGCAAGGGGAGGGTTATGGGCACAGATACGCAGTATTTT. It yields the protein CASSKGRVMGTDTQYF.

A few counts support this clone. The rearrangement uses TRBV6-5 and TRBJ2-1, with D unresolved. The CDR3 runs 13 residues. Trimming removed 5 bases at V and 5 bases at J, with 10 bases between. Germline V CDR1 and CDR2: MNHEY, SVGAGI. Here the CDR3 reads CASSPSLDNEQFF. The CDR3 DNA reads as TGTGCCAGCAGTCCCAGTCTCGACAATGAGCAGTTCTTC.

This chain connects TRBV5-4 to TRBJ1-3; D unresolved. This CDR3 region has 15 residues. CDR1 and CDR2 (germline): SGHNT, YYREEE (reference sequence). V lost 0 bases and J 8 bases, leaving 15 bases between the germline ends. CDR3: CASSLVGQASDTIYF. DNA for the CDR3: TGTGCCAGCAGCTTGGTTGGGCAGGCCTCTGACACCATATATTTT.

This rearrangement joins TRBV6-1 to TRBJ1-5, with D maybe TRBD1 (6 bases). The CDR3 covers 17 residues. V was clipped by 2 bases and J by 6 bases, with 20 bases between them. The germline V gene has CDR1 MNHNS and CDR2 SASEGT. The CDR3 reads CASSEFRGGAWSQPQHF. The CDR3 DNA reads TGTGCCAGCAGTGAATTCCGCGGGGGGGCTTGGAGTCAGCCCCAGCATTTT.

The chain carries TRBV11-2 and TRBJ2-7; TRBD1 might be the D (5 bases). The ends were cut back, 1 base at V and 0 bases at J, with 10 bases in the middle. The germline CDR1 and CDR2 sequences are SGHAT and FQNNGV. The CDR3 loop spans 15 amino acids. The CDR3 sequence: CASSLVGQGSYEQYF. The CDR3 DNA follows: TGTGCCAGCAGCTTAGTAGGGCAGGGCTCCTACGAGCAGTACTTC.

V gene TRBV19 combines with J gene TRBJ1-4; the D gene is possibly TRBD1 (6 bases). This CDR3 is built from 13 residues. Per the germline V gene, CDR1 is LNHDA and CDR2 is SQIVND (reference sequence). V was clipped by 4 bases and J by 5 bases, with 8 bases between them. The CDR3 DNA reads TGTGCCAGTAGTAGCACAGGGAATGAAAAACTGTTTTTT. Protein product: CASSSTGNEKLFF. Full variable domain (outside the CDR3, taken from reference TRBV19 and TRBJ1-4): DGGITQSPKYLFRKEGQNVTLSCEQNLNHDAMYWYRQDPGQGLRLIYYSQIVNDFQKGDIAEGYSVSREKKESFPLTVTSAQKNPTAFYLCASSSTGNEKLFFGSGTQLSVL.

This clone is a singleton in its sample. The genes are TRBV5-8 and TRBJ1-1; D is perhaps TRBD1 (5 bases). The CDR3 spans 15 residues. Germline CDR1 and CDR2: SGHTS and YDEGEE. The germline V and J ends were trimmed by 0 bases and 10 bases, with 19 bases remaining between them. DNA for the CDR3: TGTGCCAGCAGCTTGGAGGCATCGACGGGGGGAACAGCTTTCTTT. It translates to CASSLEASTGGTAFF.

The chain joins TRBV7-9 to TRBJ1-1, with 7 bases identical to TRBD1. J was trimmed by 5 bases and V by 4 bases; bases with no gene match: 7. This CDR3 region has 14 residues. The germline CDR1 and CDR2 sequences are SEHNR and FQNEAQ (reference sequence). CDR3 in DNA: TGTGCCAGCAGCTCCCGGGACAGAGGGACTGAAGCTTTCTTT. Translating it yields CASSSRDRGTEAFF.

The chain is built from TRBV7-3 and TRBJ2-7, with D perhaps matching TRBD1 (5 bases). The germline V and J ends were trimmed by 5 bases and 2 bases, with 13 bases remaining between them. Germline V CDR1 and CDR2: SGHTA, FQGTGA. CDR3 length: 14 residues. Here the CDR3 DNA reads TGTGCCAGCAGCCGCGGCGACAGACCCTACGAGCAGTACTTC. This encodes CASSRGDRPYEQYF.